The 8 T cell receptor beta chains in this list originate from one sample, sequenced in a study of T cell responses to AZD1222 COVID-19 vaccine. Generated by immunoSEQ multiplex PCR, the TCRdb table keeps only in-frame clones and is missing some. The sample holds 80,000 to 100,000 clones, 80% to 90% seen once. Sequencing used peripheral blood, obtained on day 0 of AZD1222 vaccination. Receptors were obtained from an adult in good health.

The chain has TRBV19 and TRBJ1-3; D is undetermined. Trimming took 3 bases from V and 1 from J, leaving 7 bases between them. Germline-derived CDR1 and CDR2 are LNHDA and SQIVND (reference sequence). This CDR3 contains 14 residues. CDR3 protein: CASSIGASGNTIYF. The CDR3 region has the DNA TGTGCCAGTAGTATCGGAGCTTCTGGAAACACCATATATTTT.

The chain joins TRBV7-7 to TRBJ2-2; D unclear. The CDR3 covers 14 residues. Trimming shortened V by 4 bases and J by 5 bases, and 11 bases separated the two germline ends. The germline V gene has CDR1 SSHAT and CDR2 FNYEAQ (reference sequence). CDR3 sequence reads: CASSSTEITGELFF. CDR3 coding DNA: TGTGCCAGCAGCTCGACGGAGATTACCGGGGAGCTGTTTTTT.

The V gene is TRBV2, the J gene TRBJ1-1, with TRBD1 matching 8 bases. CDR1 is SNHLY, CDR2 FYNNEI, per germline. The length of the CDR3 is 16 residues. Germline trimming cut 1 base from V and 5 bases from J; bases unmatched to any gene: 9. The CDR3 DNA sequence: TGTGCCAGCAGTGAAGTCGTGGGCAGGGGGCTTACTGAAGCTTTCTTT. Translating gives CASSEVVGRGLTEAFF.

The rearrangement links TRBV7-3 to TRBJ2-4; no definite D call. This CDR3 is built from 13 residues. Germline CDR1 and CDR2: SGHTA and FQGTGA. Trimming removed 0 bases at V and 2 bases at J, with 2 bases between. The CDR3 is CASSLTSKNIQYF. The CDR3 region has the DNA TGTGCCAGCAGCTTAACCTCCAAAAACATTCAGTACTTC.

V usage is TRBV9 and J usage is TRBJ1-4, with D tentatively TRBD1 (5 bases). There are 16 residues in the CDR3. Germline values: CDR1 SGDLS, CDR2 YYNGEE. V was clipped by 0 bases and J by 2 bases, with 11 bases between them. The CDR3 nucleotides are TGTGCCAGCAGCGTAGGGACACCCGGGACTAATGAAAAACTGTTTTTT. Translation: CASSVGTPGTNEKLFF.

V and J are TRBV2 and TRBJ2-2; D is uncertain. Germline V lookup: CDR1 SNHLY, CDR2 FYNNEI. V was clipped by 3 bases and J by 6 bases, with 11 bases between them. The CDR3 is 14 amino acids. In DNA, the CDR3 is TGTGCCAGCAGTGAGCGTGTTCTGGCCGGGGAGCTGTTTTTT. Translation: CASSERVLAGELFF.

The V call is TRBV5-8, the J call TRBJ2-1; D is unclear. The CDR3 is made up of 12 amino acids. Germline CDR1 SGHTS, CDR2 YDEGEE. Deletions cut 0 bases from V and 8 bases from J, with 6 bases between. The CDR3 loop reads CASSLEGYEQFF. CDR3 coding DNA: TGTGCCAGCAGCTTGGAGGGTTATGAGCAGTTCTTC.

V gene TRBV7-9 combines with J gene TRBJ1-4; D possibly corresponds to TRBD1 (6 bases). The ends were cut back, 1 base at V and 3 bases at J, with 12 bases in the middle. This CDR3 is built from 16 residues. Germline V CDR1 and CDR2: SEHNR, FQNEAQ (reference sequence). The CDR3 region has the DNA TGTGCCAGCAGCTTAGGGACAGTGAACCCTAATGAAAAACTGTTTTTT. Translation: CASSLGTVNPNEKLFF.